These 22 T cell receptor beta chains share one sample of origin, sequenced in a study of breast tumors, draining lymph nodes, adjacent tissues. TCRdb re-called the multiplex PCR reads with MiXCR, one entry per CDR3 protein. The data contain more than 50,000 distinct CDR3 sequences, less than 75% of them seen just once; the ten biggest clones take up roughly 20%. Sequenced sample: breast tumor tissue. The receptor set was obtained from a female donor with breast cancer. Some clones in this sample may be carry-over from other donors' samples.

The chain links TRBV10-3 to TRBJ1-6, with D possibly being TRBD1 (5 bases). The V and J ends lost 0 bases and 7 bases respectively, with 13 bases between them. Germline-derived CDR1 and CDR2 are ENHRY and SYGVKD. This CDR3 is 16 amino acids long. The CDR3 spells CAISESGARLNSPLHF. DNA for the CDR3: TGTGCCATCAGTGAGTCAGGGGCGCGACTGAATTCACCCCTCCACTTT.

In this sample, this clonotype turned up a few times. This may come from a read error, since a much larger clone is one base off. The genes are TRBV20-1 and TRBJ2-1; 9 bases are shared with TRBD1. In germline, CDR1 is DFQATT, CDR2 SNEGSKA (reference sequence). V shed 5 bases, J shed 9 bases, and the junction held 11 bases outside the gene matches. This CDR3 comprises 14 residues. This CDR3 reads CSALGQGLDTEQFF. DNA of the CDR3: TGCAGTGCTTTGGGACAGGGTCTGGACACTGAGCAGTTCTTC.

The chain employs TRBV5-1 and TRBJ2-3; D gene unclear. The length of the CDR3 is 16 residues. The V end lost 0 bases, the J end lost 1 base, and 12 bases lay between the germline ends. Germline CDR1 and CDR2: SGHRS and YFSETQ. The chain's CDR3 is CASSLAFYSRTDTQYF. Here the CDR3 DNA reads TGCGCCAGCAGCTTGGCCTTCTACTCCCGCACAGATACGCAGTATTTT. Filled out from reference TRBV5-1 and TRBJ2-3, the complete variable domain reads KAGVTQTPRYLIKTRGQQVTLSCSPISGHRSVSWYQQTPGQGLQFLFEYFSETQRNKGNFPGRFSGRQFSNSRSEMNVSTLELGDSALYLCASSLAFYSRTDTQYFGPGTRLTVL.

The chain uses TRBV7-9 and TRBJ2-3; 13 nucleotides match TRBD2. Trimming at V came to 6 bases and at J to 5 bases, leaving 8 bases not matched to a gene. Germline V CDR1 and CDR2: SEHNR, FQNEAQ (reference sequence). The CDR3 sequence is 16 residues long. CDR3 coding DNA: TGTGCCAGCAGTCTCGGACTAGCGGGGGACCGAGATACGCAGTATTTT. It yields the protein CASSLGLAGDRDTQYF.

A word on this clonotype: Germline is not matched at one junction end, which may reflect a read error. The rearrangement links TRBV12-3 or TRBV12-4 to TRBJ2-6, with D possibly being TRBD1 or TRBD2 (5 bases each). CDR3 size: 13 residues. The CDR3 sequence is CASSYSGANVLAF. The CDR3 DNA reads TGTGCCAGTAGTTACTCCGGGGCCAACGTCCTGGCTTTC.

The J gene is TRBJ2-1, the V gene TRBV7-2; no clear D gene. The V and J ends lost 2 bases and 4 bases respectively, with 6 bases between them. This CDR3 contains 13 residues. The germline CDR1 and CDR2 sequences are SGHTA and FQGNSA. CDR3 region: CASSLRDYNEQFF. In DNA, the CDR3 is TGTGCCAGCAGCTTAAGGGATTACAATGAGCAGTTCTTC.

The J gene is TRBJ1-2, the V gene TRBV19; 11 nucleotides agree with TRBD1. This CDR3 has 16 amino acids. The germline V gene encodes CDR1 LNHDA and CDR2 SQIVND (reference sequence). V dropped 4 bases and J dropped 3; count of bases not matched to a gene: 7. The CDR3 region is CASSTGTGGRDYGYTF. As DNA, the CDR3 is TGTGCCAGTAGTACCGGGACAGGGGGTAGAGACTATGGCTACACCTTC.

This clonotype was seen many times. This may come from a read error, since a much larger clone is one base off. The rearrangement joins TRBV24-1 to TRBJ2-1; D unclear. The V gene's germline CDR1 is KGHDR and CDR2 SFDVKD. The V end was cut by 0 bases, the J end by 7 bases, with 9 bases between. The CDR3 has 14 residues. The CDR3 sequence is CATSDLRRKNEQFF. The CDR3 nucleotides read TGTGCCACCAGTGATTTGCGGCGGAAGAATGAGCAGTTCTTC.

The chain couples TRBV18 to TRBJ2-2, with 10 positions matching TRBD1. Germline CDR1 is KGHSH and CDR2 is LQKENI. The CDR3 has 21 amino acids. V lost 4 bases, J lost 2 bases, and 19 bases stayed unmatched. For the CDR3, the DNA is TGTGCCAGCTCACGCTCTACCGGGACAGGGGTGCCGGGGGACAACACCGGGGAGCTGTTTTTT. It translates to CASSRSTGTGVPGDNTGELFF.

The V call is TRBV5-1, the J call TRBJ1-3; 7 positions agree with TRBD1. Germline-derived CDR1 and CDR2 are SGHRS and YFSETQ. V shed 4 bases and J 4 bases; nucleotides not matched to a gene: 2. CDR3 length: 13 amino acids. This CDR3 reads CASSRDSGNTIYF. The DNA of the CDR3 is TGCGCCAGCAGCAGGGACAGCGGAAACACCATATATTTT.

The V call is TRBV20-1, the J call TRBJ1-3, with unresolved D. CDR3 length equals 14 residues. The germline CDR1 and CDR2 sequences are DFQATT and SNEGSKA (reference sequence). Deletions cut 3 bases from V and 0 bases from J, with 9 bases between. The CDR3: CSASGQISGNTIYF. The CDR3 nucleotides read TGCAGTGCTAGTGGGCAAATCTCTGGAAACACCATATATTTT.

There are many counts of this clonotype. The rearrangement links TRBV5-6 to TRBJ1-2, with D hard to call. The CDR3 has 13 residues. V was shortened by 0 bases and J by 4 bases, with 7 bases between the two germline ends. Germline loops: CDR1 SGHDT, CDR2 YYEEEE. The DNA for the CDR3 is TGTGCCAGCAGCTTGGGCGGAGTCTATGGCTACACCTTC. Translation gives CASSLGGVYGYTF.

In its sample, this clonotype was seen a few times. A much more abundant neighbour one base away suggests this may be a read error. The V and J genes are TRBV5-6 and TRBJ2-6; D is unresolved. V was pared by 4 bases and J by 2 bases, with 13 bases between. The CDR3 is made up of 16 amino acids. From germline, CDR1 is SGHDT and CDR2 YYEEEE. CDR3 region: CASSIEDTAGANVLTF. The CDR3 region has the DNA TGTGCCAGCAGCATAGAAGACACGGCTGGGGCCAACGTCCTGACTTTC.

CDR3 sequence reads: CSARDYTEAFF. CDR3 nucleotides: TGCAGTGCTAGAGACTACACTGAAGCTTTCTTT. This chain links TRBV20-1 with TRBJ1-1; D call uncertain. V dropped 0 bases and J dropped 3 bases, with 2 bases sitting between them. CDR1 is DFQATT and CDR2 is SNEGSKA in the germline V gene (reference sequence). The CDR3 consists of 11 residues.

The rearrangement uses TRBV20-1 and TRBJ2-7; maybe TRBD2 (6 bases). Looked up from germline, CDR1 is DFQATT and CDR2 is SNEGSKA (reference sequence). The CDR3 runs 11 residues. Between the trimmed V and J ends, which lost 3 bases and 3 bases, there was a span of 6 bases. The CDR3: CSASGSYEQYF. The DNA of the CDR3 is TGCAGTGCTAGCGGGAGCTACGAGCAGTACTTC.

The chain recombines TRBV2 with TRBJ2-3, with 8 nucleotides matching TRBD2. Germline CDR1 reads SNHLY; CDR2 reads FYNNEI. The CDR3 has 15 amino acids. V trimming: 7 bases; J trimming: 2 bases; junction bases outside the gene matches: 8. The CDR3 coding sequence is TGTGCCAGCATTCCCGGACTAGCTCCCACAGATACGCAGTATTTT. This sequence encodes CASIPGLAPTDTQYF.

The chain combines TRBV29-1 with TRBJ2-2, with TRBD2 identical over 11 bases. CDR3 length: 14 residues. Germline values: CDR1 SQVTM, CDR2 ANQGSEA. V trimming: 8 bases; J trimming: 2 bases; junction bases outside the gene matches: 4. The CDR3 protein is CSYTSGGNTGELFF. CDR3 sequence (DNA): TGCAGCTATACTAGCGGGGGCAACACCGGGGAGCTGTTTTTT.

V gene TRBV7-3 combines with J gene TRBJ2-7, with 9 bases aligning to TRBD2. Germline values: CDR1 SGHTA, CDR2 FQGTGA. The V segment lost 0 bases and the J segment 5 bases; nucleotides outside the gene matches: 17. The CDR3 length is 19 residues. The DNA of the CDR3 is TGTGCCAGCAGCTTAACTTTATACGAGACGGGACTAGCACGAAACGAGCAGTACTTC. It specifies CASSLTLYETGLARNEQYF.

The rearrangement links TRBV29-1 to TRBJ2-5; 7 bases are a match to TRBD2. Unmatched junction bases numbered 18, after V lost 4 bases and J lost 7 bases. Germline CDR1 is SQVTM and CDR2 is ANQGSEA. The CDR3 runs to 16 residues. The CDR3 reads CSVVYYLGEGLSTQYF. The CDR3 region has the DNA TGCAGCGTTGTTTACTACTTAGGGGAGGGTCTCTCGACCCAGTACTTC.

The genes are TRBV11-2 and TRBJ2-7; D is undetermined. Germline V gene lookup returns CDR1 SGHAT and CDR2 FQNNGV. V lost 1 base and J lost 2, with 6 bases in between. The CDR3 has 13 amino acids. The CDR3 DNA sequence: TGTGCCAGCAGCTTAGGTGCAGCCTACGAGCAGTACTTC. This codes for CASSLGAAYEQYF.

A note on this clonotype: One end of the junction fails to match germline, which may point to a read error. The rearrangement joins TRBV12-5 to TRBJ1-3; unclear D gene. The CDR3 sequence is 10 residues long. Germline assignment: CDR1 LGHNT and CDR2 FRNRAP. The CDR3 region has the DNA TGTGCTGGTGGTTTGAACACCATATATTTT. The encoded protein is CAGGLNTIYF.

The genes are TRBV2 and TRBJ2-3, with TRBD2 as a possible D gene (7 bases). Germline CDR1 and CDR2: SNHLY and FYNNEI. The CDR3 covers 17 residues. The V gene lost 4 bases and the J gene lost 0 bases, with 17 bases spanning the gap. The CDR3 DNA is TGTGCCAGCAGTGGTGGACAGCGGGGACCTAGCACAGATACGCAGTATTTT. Translation: CASSGGQRGPSTDTQYF.